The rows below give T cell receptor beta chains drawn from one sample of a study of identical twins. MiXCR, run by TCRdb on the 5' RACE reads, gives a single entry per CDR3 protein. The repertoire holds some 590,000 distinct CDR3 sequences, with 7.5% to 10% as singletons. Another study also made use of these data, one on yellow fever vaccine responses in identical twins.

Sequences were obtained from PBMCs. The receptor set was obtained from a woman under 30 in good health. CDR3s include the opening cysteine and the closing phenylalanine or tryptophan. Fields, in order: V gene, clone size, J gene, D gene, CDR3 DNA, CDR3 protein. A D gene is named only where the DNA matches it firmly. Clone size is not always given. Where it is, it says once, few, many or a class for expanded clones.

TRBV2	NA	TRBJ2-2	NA	TGTGCCAGCAGGAAGGGGACTCTGAACACCGGGGAGCTGTTTTTT	CASRKGTLNTGELFF
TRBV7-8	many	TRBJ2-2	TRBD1	TGTGCCAGCAGTGTGACAGGGGTACACACCGGGGAGCTGTTTTTT	CASSVTGVHTGELFF
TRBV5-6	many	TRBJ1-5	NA	TGTGCCAGCAGCTTCGGGGGGTATAGCAATCAGCCCCAGCATTTT	CASSFGGYSNQPQHF
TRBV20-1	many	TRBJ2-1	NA	TGCAGTGTCCTAGACTTCCGCTACAATGAGCAGTTCTTC	CSVLDFRYNEQFF
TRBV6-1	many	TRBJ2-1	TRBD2	TGTGCCAGCAGTAGAGCGGGGAGCTCCTACAATGAGCAGTTCTTC	CASSRAGSSYNEQFF
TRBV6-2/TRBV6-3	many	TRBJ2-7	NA	TGTGCCAGCACTACCAAGAACTCCCCCTCGGGACACGGAAGAGTCTACGAGCAGTACTTC	CASTTKNSPSGHGRVYEQYF
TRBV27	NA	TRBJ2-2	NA	TGTGCCAGCACCCCGAGGGGAGGGAACACCGGGGAGCTGTTTTTT	CASTPRGGNTGELFF
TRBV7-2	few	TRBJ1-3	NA	TGTGCCAGCAGCCATCCAGGGGTGTCTGGAAACACCATATATTTT	CASSHPGVSGNTIYF
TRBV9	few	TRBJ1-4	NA	TGTGCCAGCAGCGCAGGGGCTCCCCACGAAAAACTGTTTTTT	CASSAGAPHEKLFF
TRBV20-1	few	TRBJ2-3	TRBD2	TGCAGTGCTAGAGATTACCTAGCGGCTAGCACAGATACGCAGTATTTT	CSARDYLAASTDTQYF
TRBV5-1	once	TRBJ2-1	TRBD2	TGCGCCAGCAGCTCCAGCCCTGGCGGGAGAGAGCAGTTCTTC	CASSSSPGGREQFF
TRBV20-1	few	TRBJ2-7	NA	TGCAGTGCTAGAAGGCAGACCTCCTACGAGCAGTACTTC	CSARRQTSYEQYF
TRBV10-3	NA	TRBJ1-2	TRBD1	TGTGCCATCAGTGAGTTCCGGGACAGGGGGCATTTCACCTTC	CAISEFRDRGHFTF
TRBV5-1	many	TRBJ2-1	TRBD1	TGCGCCAGCAAAGAGGACAGGGTTTGGAATGAGCAGTTCTTC	CASKEDRVWNEQFF
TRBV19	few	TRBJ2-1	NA	TGTGCCAGTAGTATAGTTGCAAATGAGCAGTTCTTC	CASSIVANEQFF
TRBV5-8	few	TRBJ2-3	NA	TGTGCCAGCAGCCCCCCGAGGTTCACAGATACGCAGTATTTT	CASSPPRFTDTQYF
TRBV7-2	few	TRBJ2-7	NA	TGTGCCAGCAGCTTAGTTAGGGCTACCTACGAGCAGTACTTC	CASSLVRATYEQYF
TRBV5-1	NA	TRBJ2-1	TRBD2	TGCGCCAGCAGCCAGACCCCCCGACTAGCGGGAGAGCATGAGCAGTTCTTC	CASSQTPRLAGEHEQFF
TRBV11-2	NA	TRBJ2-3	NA	TGTGCCAGCAGCTTACCTCTCGGGAAGGGTTTATATTCAGATACGCAGTATTTT	CASSLPLGKGLYSDTQYF
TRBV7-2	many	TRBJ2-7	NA	TGTGCCAGCAGCTCTAACGGAGGTTACTGGGGTTCCTACGAGCAGTACTTC	CASSSNGGYWGSYEQYF
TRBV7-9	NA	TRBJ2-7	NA	TGTGCCAGCAGCTTTGGGAGCGTCTTAAACCTCTACGAGCAGTACTTC	CASSFGSVLNLYEQYF
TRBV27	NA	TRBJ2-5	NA	TGTGCCAGCAGTTCCCGGGACTTACAAGAGACCCAGTACTTC	CASSSRDLQETQYF
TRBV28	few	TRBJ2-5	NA	TGTGCCAGCAGTTTCGTAGGTAAAGGGACCCAGTACTTC	CASSFVGKGTQYF
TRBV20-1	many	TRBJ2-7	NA	TGCAGTGCTAGAGATCGTGCTAGCGACCCCTACGAGCAGTACTTC	CSARDRASDPYEQYF
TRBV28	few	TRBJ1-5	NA	TGTGCCAGCAGTTTCTCCGGGACAAGAAGCAATCAGCCCCAGCATTTT	CASSFSGTRSNQPQHF
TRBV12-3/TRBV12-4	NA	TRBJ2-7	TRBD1	TGTGCCAGCTTGGGTACCCCCCGGCGACAGGGGGCGCTGGAACACTACGAGCAGTACTTC	CASLGTPRRQGALEHYEQYF
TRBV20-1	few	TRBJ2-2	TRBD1	TGCAGTGCTTACAGGGGGCGCGGGGGCGCCGGGGAGCTGTTTTTT	CSAYRGRGGAGELFF
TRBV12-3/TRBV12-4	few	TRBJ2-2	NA	TGTGCCAGCCAACCCCCCAACACCGGGGAGCTGTTTTTT	CASQPPNTGELFF
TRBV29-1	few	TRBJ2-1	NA	TGCAGCTTGAGCTCCTACAATGAGCAGTTCTTC	CSLSSYNEQFF
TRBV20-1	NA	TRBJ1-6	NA	TGCAGTGCTAATTCACCCCTCCACTTT	CSANSPLHF
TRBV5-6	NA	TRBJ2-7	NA	TGTGCCAGCAGCTTGGAAGACTCCAGTCACGAGCAGTACTTC	CASSLEDSSHEQYF
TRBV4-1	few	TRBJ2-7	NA	TGCGCCAGCAGCCAAGTCCCCAGGGGTGCCACCTACGAGCAGTACTTC	CASSQVPRGATYEQYF
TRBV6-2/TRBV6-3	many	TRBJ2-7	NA	TGTGCCACCCCTCGCGGGAAAAACGAGCAGTACTTC	CATPRGKNEQYF
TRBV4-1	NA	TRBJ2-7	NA	TGCGCCAGCAGCCAAGTTTTCAGCGGGCAAACCTACGAGCAGTACTTC	CASSQVFSGQTYEQYF
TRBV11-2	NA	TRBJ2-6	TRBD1	TGTGCCAGCGGGCCCTTACGCCGTACAGGGGTAGTCTCTGGGGCCAACGTCCTGACTTTC	CASGPLRRTGVVSGANVLTF
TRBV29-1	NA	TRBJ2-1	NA	TGCAGCGTTGCCGAAGTGAGGACCGCTTCCAATGAGCAGTTCTTC	CSVAEVRTASNEQFF
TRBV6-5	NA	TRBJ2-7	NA	TGTGCCAGCAGTTCTGCCCCAGGTTTGGTATCCGTCTACGAGCAGTACTTC	CASSSAPGLVSVYEQYF
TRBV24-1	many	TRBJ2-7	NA	TGTGCCACCAGTGATTTACCGGGCGAGCAGTACTTC	CATSDLPGEQYF
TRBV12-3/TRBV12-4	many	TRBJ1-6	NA	TGTGCCAGCAGTTCAGGGCACAATTCACCCCTCCACTTT	CASSSGHNSPLHF
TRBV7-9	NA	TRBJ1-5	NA	TGTGCCAGCAGCTTATCAGGGACTAGCAATCAGCCCCAGCATTTT	CASSLSGTSNQPQHF
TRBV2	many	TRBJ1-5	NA	TGTGCCAGCAATCTGGGGGTGCGGCAGCCCCAGCATTTT	CASNLGVRQPQHF
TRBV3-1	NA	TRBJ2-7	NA	TGTGCCAGCAGCCAAGAGAAGCGTGACGAGCAGTACTTC	CASSQEKRDEQYF
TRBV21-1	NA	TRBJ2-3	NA	TGTGCCAGCACTAAAGGGACAGGGGCGTGGTGTACGCAGTATTTT	CASTKGTGAWCTQYF
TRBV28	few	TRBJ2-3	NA	TGTGCCAGCATCCTTAAAAGGGCAGGGAGAGATACGCAGTATTTT	CASILKRAGRDTQYF
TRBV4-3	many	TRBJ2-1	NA	TGCGCCAGCAGCCAAGATTGGGGTGAGCAGTTCTTC	CASSQDWGEQFF
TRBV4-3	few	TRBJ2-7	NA	TGCGCCAGCAGCCAAGGTCCGAGTCCCAACTACGAGCAGTACTTC	CASSQGPSPNYEQYF
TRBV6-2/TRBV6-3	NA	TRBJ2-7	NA	TGTGCCAGCAGGTACGATGGTATTTACGAGCAGTACTTC	CASRYDGIYEQYF
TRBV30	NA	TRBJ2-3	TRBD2	TGTGCCTGGAATATTGGGGGGGTCCACCGCACAGATACGCAGTATTTT	CAWNIGGVHRTDTQYF
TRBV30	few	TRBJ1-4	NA	TGTGCCTCCCGTCGACGGGGAGTCATGAGTGAAAAACTGTTTTTT	CASRRRGVMSEKLFF
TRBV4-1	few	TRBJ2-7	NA	TGCGCCAGCAGCCAAGACGGGGGCTTATTCTACGAGCAGTACTTC	CASSQDGGLFYEQYF
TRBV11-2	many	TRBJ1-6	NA	TGTGCCAGCAGCCCCGTGGCGAGCTTAGGGGATTCACCCCTCCACTTT	CASSPVASLGDSPLHF
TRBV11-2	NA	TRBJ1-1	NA	TGTGGCAGCAGCTTATACCTTTCAGGGAACACTGAAGCTTTCTTT	CGSSLYLSGNTEAFF
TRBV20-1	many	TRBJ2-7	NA	TGCAGTGCTAGAGGGGGTGAGGCTAGCTTCACATACGAGCAGTACTTC	CSARGGEASFTYEQYF